The rows below give T cell receptor beta chains drawn from one sample of a study of shared clonotypes between healthy human individuals. The protocol was immunoSEQ multiplex PCR, while the TCRdb copy is restricted to in-frame clones and leaves out a portion. The sample yields around 2,000,000 clones, roughly 94% seen once. Sequencing was done on a sample of naive CD8+ T cells sorted from blood. The origin of the receptors is a man younger than 30 in good health. Both conserved end residues are part of each CDR3. The order of the fields is V gene, D gene, J gene, clone size, CDR3 protein, CDR3 DNA. D genes are given only for firm matches. Clone size, where shown, is once, few, many, or a class for clones that have expanded.

V: TRBV29-1; D: .; J: TRBJ1-2; size: .; CDR3: CSVEAPGLSYGYTF; DNA: TGCAGCGTTGAAGCCCCGGGACTCAGCTATGGCTACACCTTC
V: TRBV9; D: TRBD1; J: TRBJ2-7; size: once; CDR3: CASSAFGVGAGGEQYF; DNA: TGTGCCAGCAGCGCTTTTGGCGTAGGAGCAGGGGGCGAGCAGTACTTC
V: TRBV6-5; D: .; J: TRBJ1-6; size: few; CDR3: CASSYGGWNSPLHF; DNA: TGTGCCAGCAGTTACGGGGGTTGGAATTCACCCCTCCACTTT
V: TRBV6-6; D: TRBD1; J: TRBJ2-7; size: .; CDR3: CASSYLSGGGNEQYF; DNA: TGTGCCAGCAGTTACCTGTCAGGGGGTGGGAACGAGCAGTACTTC
V: TRBV4-1; D: .; J: TRBJ2-1; size: .; CDR3: CASSPRPKGAYNEQFF; DNA: TGCGCCAGCAGCCCCCGCCCGAAAGGGGCCTACAATGAGCAGTTCTTC
V: TRBV28; D: .; J: TRBJ2-7; size: .; CDR3: CASSLAQGIDSEQYF; DNA: TGTGCCAGCAGTTTAGCCCAGGGGATCGATAGCGAGCAGTACTTC
V: TRBV10-3; D: .; J: TRBJ2-7; size: .; CDR3: CAISDLDSYYEQYF; DNA: TGTGCCATCAGTGACCTCGACAGTTACTACGAGCAGTACTTC
V: TRBV10-1; D: .; J: TRBJ2-7; size: .; CDR3: CASSPSAGLEQYF; DNA: TGCGCCAGCAGCCCATCTGCGGGTCTAGAGCAGTACTTC
V: TRBV4-3; D: .; J: TRBJ2-3; size: .; CDR3: CASSQDHGGGSNTDTQYF; DNA: TGCGCCAGCAGCCAAGATCATGGCGGTGGGTCTAACACAGATACGCAGTATTTT
V: TRBV4-1; D: .; J: TRBJ1-5; size: .; CDR3: CASSQAGVFNQPQHF; DNA: TGCGCCAGCAGCCAAGCCGGAGTTTTCAATCAGCCCCAGCATTTT
V: TRBV9; D: .; J: TRBJ2-3; size: .; CDR3: CASSAQVPDTQYF; DNA: TGTGCCAGCAGCGCACAGGTCCCGGATACGCAGTATTTT
V: TRBV6-6; D: .; J: TRBJ2-5; size: .; CDR3: CASSYSWYQETQYF; DNA: TGTGCCAGCAGTTACTCGTGGTACCAAGAGACCCAGTACTTC
V: TRBV9; D: TRBD2; J: TRBJ2-7; size: .; CDR3: CASSVGDYSYEQYF; DNA: TGTGCCAGCAGCGTAGGGGACTATTCTTACGAGCAGTACTTC
V: TRBV19; D: .; J: TRBJ1-1; size: once; CDR3: CASSIGQTTEAFF; DNA: TGTGCCAGTAGTATCGGACAGACCACTGAAGCTTTCTTT
V: TRBV13; D: .; J: TRBJ2-7; size: .; CDR3: CASNKDSSYEQYF; DNA: TGTGCCAGCAACAAGGACAGCTCCTACGAGCAGTACTTC
V: TRBV5-1; D: .; J: TRBJ2-7; size: .; CDR3: CASSLVGRGNEQYF; DNA: TGCGCCAGCAGCTTGGTAGGGCGAGGGAACGAGCAGTACTTC
V: TRBV13; D: .; J: TRBJ1-1; size: .; CDR3: CASSENTEAFF; DNA: TGTGCCAGCAGCGAGAACACTGAAGCTTTCTTT
V: TRBV28; D: TRBD1; J: TRBJ2-2; size: once; CDR3: CASSFQGANGELFF; DNA: TGTGCCAGCAGTTTTCAGGGGGCTAACGGGGAGCTGTTTTTT
V: TRBV4-1; D: TRBD2; J: TRBJ2-2; size: .; CDR3: CASSPPLTSGSRTGELFF; DNA: TGCGCCAGCAGCCCCCCCTTGACTAGCGGGAGTCGTACTGGGGAGCTGTTTTTT
V: TRBV7-8; D: .; J: TRBJ1-1; size: .; CDR3: CASSQEMAGGLLGTEAFF; DNA: TGTGCCAGCAGCCAGGAGATGGCAGGAGGACTCCTCGGTACTGAAGCTTTCTTT
V: TRBV29-1; D: .; J: TRBJ1-1; size: .; CDR3: CSGVEGYGAFF; DNA: TGCAGCGGCGTCGAGGGGTACGGAGCTTTCTTT
V: TRBV27; D: TRBD1; J: TRBJ1-2; size: once; CDR3: CATKPEGTGRYGYTF; DNA: TGTGCCACCAAACCTGAGGGGACAGGGAGGTATGGCTACACCTTC
V: TRBV9; D: .; J: TRBJ2-1; size: .; CDR3: CASSVEPTAYNEQFF; DNA: TGTGCCAGCAGCGTAGAGCCGACGGCCTACAATGAGCAGTTCTTC
V: TRBV4-3; D: .; J: TRBJ2-1; size: .; CDR3: CASSQDRLADYNEQFF; DNA: TGCGCCAGCAGCCAAGATCGATTAGCGGACTACAATGAGCAGTTCTTC
V: TRBV6-5; D: TRBD2; J: TRBJ2-3; size: .; CDR3: CASSYSAGERTDTQYF; DNA: TGTGCCAGCAGTTACTCCGCGGGGGAGCGCACAGATACGCAGTATTTT
V: TRBV7-9; D: .; J: TRBJ1-1; size: few; CDR3: CASSGGGYAEAFF; DNA: TGTGCCAGCAGCGGCGGGGGGTACGCTGAAGCTTTCTTT